The T cell receptor (beta chain) under discussion was sequenced for a study of cytomegalovirus exposure and HLA in healthy donors. Background on the study: Inside one of the first data releases sat around 86 million unique TCRs taken from HLA-typed donors.

As to this clone: What it binds is unknown.

Points from the study as a whole: As immune exposure information, only CMV serostatus was available. A highly shared variant cluster was judged a likely technical artifact. Cytomegalovirus status was reportedly diagnosed by the classifier with high sensitivity and specificity.

PCR amplification relied on 60 Vbeta primers (plus 13 Jbeta primers). Profiled with immunoSEQ multiplex PCR; TCRdb holds only in-frame clones, not every one. Of 95,000 to 150,000 clones listed, roughly three fifths are singletons. This CDR3 is 15 amino acids long. CDR1 and CDR2 (germline): SGHTA, FQGNSA. V was pared by 1 base and J by 0 bases, with 7 bases between. The material sequenced was PBMCs. The chain uses TRBV7-2 and TRBJ1-5, with D unclear. The TCR was taken from a woman in her 40s in good health and CMV-seropositive. Here the CDR3 reads CASSLGLSSNQPQHF. The DNA of the CDR3 is TGTGCCAGCAGCTTAGGACTGAGTAGCAATCAGCCCCAGCATTTT.